The 9 T cell receptor beta chains below come from one sample, sequenced in a study of T cell clones after liver transplantation. Sequencing was performed with immunoSEQ multiplex PCR; in TCRdb, only in-frame clones are kept and a portion is missing. The sample lists 45,000 to 60,000 clones; 60% to 80% were seen once. Sequenced here: CD4+ T cells from blood, sampled at the 22-month timepoint. These receptors all stem from a human patient who received a liver transplant. Some T cells could come from the graft donor.

The chain couples TRBV11-3 to TRBJ1-1, with D tentatively TRBD1 (6 bases). CDR1 is SGHNT, CDR2 YENEEA, per germline. The CDR3 loop spans 15 amino acids. The V gene lost 1 base and the J gene lost 9 bases, with 18 bases spanning the gap. CDR3 in DNA: TGTGCCAGCAGCTTAGGGGGGACCTCCAGGGGAAAAGCTTTCTTT. The encoded protein is CASSLGGTSRGKAFF.

This clone was seen ten or more times. The rearrangement uses TRBV2 and TRBJ1-6, with a possible D match to TRBD1 (5 bases). There are 16 residues in the CDR3. Germline CDR1 reads SNHLY; CDR2 reads FYNNEI. Trimming stripped 6 bases from V and 0 bases from J, with 12 bases between. The DNA for the CDR3 is TGTGCCAGCAGGTTCCGGGGGAGCTCCTATAATTCACCCCTCCACTTT. This encodes CASRFRGSSYNSPLHF.

This sequence joins TRBV27 and TRBJ1-5; a possible D gene is TRBD1 (6 bases). Germline V gene sequence: CDR1 MNHEY, CDR2 SMNVEV (reference sequence). The V end was cut by 6 bases, the J end by 4 bases, with 16 bases between. This CDR3 has 15 residues. CDR3 residues: CASSRQGIQNQPQHF. CDR3 bases: TGTGCCAGCAGCCGCCAGGGGATTCAAAATCAGCCCCAGCATTTT.

V gene TRBV11-1 combines with J gene TRBJ2-3; 11 nucleotides align to TRBD2. CDR3 size: 16 residues. J was trimmed by 3 bases and V by 4 bases; bases with no gene match: 6. In germline, CDR1 is SGHAT, CDR2 FQDESV (reference sequence). DNA of the CDR3: TGTGCCAGCAGCTCGTCGACTAGCGGGGAGACAGATACGCAGTATTTT. It is translated as CASSSSTSGETDTQYF.

The rearrangement joins TRBV18 to TRBJ2-3; 11 bases agree with TRBD2. V was clipped by 3 bases and J by 3 bases; unmatched bases: 8. Germline loops: CDR1 KGHSH, CDR2 LQKENI. The CDR3 loop spans 17 amino acids. CDR3 residues: CASSPASGGPGTDTQYF. In DNA, the CDR3 is TGTGCCAGCTCACCGGCTAGCGGGGGGCCTGGGACAGATACGCAGTATTTT.

The CDR3 bases are TGTGCCAGCAGCTTGAAGGGTATGGAGACCCAGTACTTC. Protein product: CASSLKGMETQYF. The V and J genes are TRBV5-4 and TRBJ2-5; D remains unclear. Trimming pared 1 base from V and 5 bases from J, leaving 9 bases between. This CDR3 contains 13 residues. The germline CDR1 and CDR2 sequences are SGHNT and YYREEE (reference sequence). The full variable domain, rest sourced from reference TRBV5-4 and TRBJ2-5, is ETGVTQSPTHLIKTRGQQVTLRCSSQSGHNTVSWYQQALGQGPQFIFQYYREEENGRGNFPPRFSGLQFPNYSSELNVNALELDDSALYLCASSLKGMETQYFGPGTRLLVL.

In this sample, this clone turned up once. The V gene is TRBV15, the J gene TRBJ2-4; the D gene is possibly TRBD1 (6 bases). The CDR3 runs 14 residues. Germline CDR1 reads LNHNV; CDR2 reads YYDKDF (reference sequence). Between the trimmed V and J ends, which lost 1 base and 14 bases, there was a span of 18 bases. The CDR3, as DNA: TGTGCCACCAGCAGAGGCGGGCAGGGGACCTCGAAGTACTTC. Amino acid sequence: CATSRGGQGTSKYF. Looking up the rest from reference TRBV15 and TRBJ2-4 gives the full variable domain: DAMVIQNPRYQVTQFGKPVTLSCSQTLNHNVMYWYQQKSSQAPKLLFHYYDKDFNNEADTPDNFQSRRPNTSFCFLDIRSPGLGDTAMYLCATSRGGQGTSKYFGAGTRLSVL.

The table lists this clone with a few counts. The chain links TRBV2 to TRBJ1-5, with a possible D match to TRBD1 (5 bases). The CDR3 has 16 amino acids. The germline V gene has CDR1 SNHLY and CDR2 FYNNEI. The V gene lost 4 bases and the J gene lost 1 base, with 14 bases spanning the gap. The CDR3 DNA follows: TGTGCCAGCAGTGCCCAGGGAGGGCGCAGCAATCAGCCCCAGCATTTT. Translated: CASSAQGGRSNQPQHF.

This clone has only one observation. This chain links TRBV19 with TRBJ2-2; 11 bases align to TRBD2. V gave up 3 bases and J gave up 4 bases; unmatched junction bases: 1. This CDR3 spans 15 amino acids. The germline V gene encodes CDR1 LNHDA and CDR2 SQIVND (reference sequence). CDR3 coding DNA: TGTGCCAGTAGTATTAGCGGGGGGGCCACCGGGGAGCTGTTTTTT. Translating it yields CASSISGGATGELFF.